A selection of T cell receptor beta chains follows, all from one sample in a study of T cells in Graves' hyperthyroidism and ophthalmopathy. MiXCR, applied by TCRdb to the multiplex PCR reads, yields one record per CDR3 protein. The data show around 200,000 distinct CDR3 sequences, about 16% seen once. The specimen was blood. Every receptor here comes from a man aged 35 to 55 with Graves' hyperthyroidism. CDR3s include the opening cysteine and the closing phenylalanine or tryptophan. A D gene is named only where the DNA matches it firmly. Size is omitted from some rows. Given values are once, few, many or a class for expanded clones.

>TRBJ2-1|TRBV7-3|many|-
TGTGCCAGCAGCTTAAGCGGACACAACAATGAGCAGTTCTTC
CASSLSGHNNEQFF
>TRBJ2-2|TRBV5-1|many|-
TGCGCCAGCAGCTCCGTATCAGGGCACACCGGGGAGCTGTTTTTT
CASSSVSGHTGELFF
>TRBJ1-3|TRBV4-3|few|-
TGCGCCAGCAGCCAAACAACCGTAAACACCATATATTTT
CASSQTTVNTIYF
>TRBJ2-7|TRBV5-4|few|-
-
CASSVAQGIYERYF
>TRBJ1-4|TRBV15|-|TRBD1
TGTGCCACCAGCAGGGGACAGGGGGCAGACGAAAAACTGTTTTTT
CATSRGQGADEKLFF
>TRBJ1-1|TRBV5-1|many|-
TGCGCCAGCAGCTTGGGGGCCAGGGAAGACACTGAAGCTTTCTTT
CASSLGAREDTEAFF
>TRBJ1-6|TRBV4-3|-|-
TGCGCCAGCAGCCAAGAAGGACGGGCCAATTCACCCCTCCACTTT
CASSQEGRANSPLHF
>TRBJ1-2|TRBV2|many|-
TGTGCCAGCATAGGACAGAGCTATGGCTACACCTTC
CASIGQSYGYTF
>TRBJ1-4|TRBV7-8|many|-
TGTGCCAGCAGTCTGAATGCCGGACAGAGGGGTGAAAAACTGTTTTTT
CASSLNAGQRGEKLFF
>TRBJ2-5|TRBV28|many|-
TGTGCCAGCAGTTCCTCATGGGGGTTTCAAGAGACCCAGTACTTC
CASSSSWGFQETQYF
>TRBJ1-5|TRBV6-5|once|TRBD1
TGTGCCAGCAGTTACCCGGGACAGCGAAAGGTTAGCAATCAGCCCCAGCATTTT
CASSYPGQRKVSNQPQHF
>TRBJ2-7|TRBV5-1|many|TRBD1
TGCGCCAGCAGCTTGGAGGGGGCTCCCACCTACGAGCAGTACTTC
CASSLEGAPTYEQYF
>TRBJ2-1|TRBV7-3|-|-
TGTGCCAGCAGCCTCAGGAGGGACAATGAGCAGTTCTTC
CASSLRRDNEQFF
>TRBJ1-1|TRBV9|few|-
TGTGCCAGCAGCGTAGCTGCTGACACTGAAGCTTTCTTT
CASSVAADTEAFF
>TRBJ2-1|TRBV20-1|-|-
TGCAGTGCTAAGGAGGGTTGGGGCAATGAGCAGTTCTTC
CSAKEGWGNEQFF
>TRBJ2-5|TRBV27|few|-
TGTGCCAGCAGTTGGGGCAGGGTGGAGACCCAGTACTTC
CASSWGRVETQYF
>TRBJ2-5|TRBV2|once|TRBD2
TGTGCCAGCGGAAGAGGGGCTAGCGGGGGGTTCCAAGAGACCCAGTACTTC
CASGRGASGGFQETQYF
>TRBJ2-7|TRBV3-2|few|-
TGTGCCAGCAGCCGTGGAATAGCGGGGGTTCGCCACGAGCAGTACTTC
CASSRGIAGVRHEQYF
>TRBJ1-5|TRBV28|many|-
TGTGCCAGCAGTTCCGGGGGAGGGGCTCCTCTCCAGCATTTT
CASSSGGGAPLQHF
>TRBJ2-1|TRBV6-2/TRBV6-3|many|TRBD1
TGTGCCAGCCGGGACAGGGTTGATGAGCAGTTCTTC
CASRDRVDEQFF
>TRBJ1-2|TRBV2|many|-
TGTGCCAGCAGTGAGGGGGATGTCTTAAACTTCTACCCCTTC
CASSEGDVLNFYPF
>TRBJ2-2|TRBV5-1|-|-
TGCGCCAGCAGCTTTAACCAGGCGACAGCCGGGGAGCTGTTTTTT
CASSFNQATAGELFF
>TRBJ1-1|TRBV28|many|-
TGTGCCAGCAGAACCGGGGACCGAACGGACACTGAAGCTTTCTTT
CASRTGDRTDTEAFF
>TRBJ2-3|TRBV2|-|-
TGTGCCAGCAGTGATGAAAGGATCACAGATACGCAGTATTTT
CASSDERITDTQYF
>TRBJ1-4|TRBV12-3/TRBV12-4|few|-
TGTGCCAGCAGTTCCCGGGGGCGGATAGATGAAAAACTGTTTTTT
CASSSRGRIDEKLFF
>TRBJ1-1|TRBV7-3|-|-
TGTGCCAGCAGCTTAATTGAAGCTTTCTTT
CASSLIEAFF
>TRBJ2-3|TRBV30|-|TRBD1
TGTGCCTGGACTACCGGGACGACAGGGGCCCTCCGGGATACGCAGTATTTT
CAWTTGTTGALRDTQYF
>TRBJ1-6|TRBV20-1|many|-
TGCAGTGCTAGAGATCTAGTCAGGGCCGACGGGTCACCCCTCCACTTT
CSARDLVRADGSPLHF
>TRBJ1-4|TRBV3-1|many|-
TGTGCCAGCAGCTCGGGGGGTGAAAAACTGTTTTTT
CASSSGGEKLFF
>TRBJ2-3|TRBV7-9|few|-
TGTGCCAGCAGCTTAGTCGGGAGTTTTGGCAAACGGACGGAGGGGCCCACAGATACGCAGTATTTT
CASSLVGSFGKRTEGPTDTQYF
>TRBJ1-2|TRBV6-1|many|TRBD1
TGTGCCAGCAGTGGAACGGGACAGGGGGCCTATGGCTACACCTTC
CASSGTGQGAYGYTF
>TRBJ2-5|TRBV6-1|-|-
TGTGCCAGCAGTGAGGACAACCAAGAGACCCAGTACTTC
CASSEDNQETQYF
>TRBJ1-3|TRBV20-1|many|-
TGCAGTGCTAGACAGGGGTCTGGAAACACCATATATTTT
CSARQGSGNTIYF